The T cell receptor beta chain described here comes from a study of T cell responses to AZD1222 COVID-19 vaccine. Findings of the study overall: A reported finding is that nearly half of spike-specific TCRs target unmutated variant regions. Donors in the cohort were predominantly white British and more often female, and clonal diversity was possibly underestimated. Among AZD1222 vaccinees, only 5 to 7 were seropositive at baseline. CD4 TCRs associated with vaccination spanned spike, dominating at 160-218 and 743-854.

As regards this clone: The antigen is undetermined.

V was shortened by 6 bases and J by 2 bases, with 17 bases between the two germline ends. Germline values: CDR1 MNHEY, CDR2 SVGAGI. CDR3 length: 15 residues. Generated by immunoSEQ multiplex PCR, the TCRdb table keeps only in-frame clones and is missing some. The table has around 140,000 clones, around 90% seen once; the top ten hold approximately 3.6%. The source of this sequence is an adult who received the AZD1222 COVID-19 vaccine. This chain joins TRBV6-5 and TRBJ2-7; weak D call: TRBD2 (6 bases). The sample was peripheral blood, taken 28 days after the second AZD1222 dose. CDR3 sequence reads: CASSLGAGSAYEQYF. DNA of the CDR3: TGTGCCAGCAGCCTAGGGGCGGGGTCAGCCTACGAGCAGTACTTC.